This TCR beta chain was recorded in a study of Graves' ophthalmopathy and Graves' hyperthyroidism. Amplification targeted the TCR beta CDR3 regions, with RNA transcripts as the source material. In the first round, RT-PCR was carried out with HTBI primers, and a multiplex PCR formed the second round. Each CDR3 protein gets one entry after TCRdb re-called the multiplex PCR reads with MiXCR. Seen here are hundreds of thousands of distinct CDR3 sequences, around 40% observed once, and the top ten hold about 40%. This clonotype has more than one count but fewer than ten. Losses at the gene ends were 5 bases for V and 5 bases for J; bases not matched to a gene: 11. Germline V lookup: CDR1 MNHEY, CDR2 SVGAGI. The CDR3 has 15 residues.

This chain links TRBV6-5 with TRBJ1-1; 7 positions match TRBD1. What was sequenced was peripheral blood. The origin of this receptor is an adult man with Graves' ophthalmopathy. The CDR3 nucleotides read TGTGCCAGCAGTCCCCAAACAGGGGCGCTTACTGAAGCTTTCTTT. Its protein is CASSPQTGALTEAFF.